The clone carrying this T cell receptor beta chain was detected only once. The antigen remains undetermined. The data belong to a study of post-analysis software for immune sequencing data. Whole-study context: Several disease courses (relapsing-remitting, secondary progressive and progressive-relapsing) of multiple sclerosis were included.

General study findings and limits: Controls significantly exceeded multiple sclerosis patients in normalized Chao1 diversity. Analysis by F measure revealed that same-batch samples clustered strongly together.

Unique molecular identifiers had been added to the TCR beta cDNA libraries. Input amounts of 1 to 10 million T cells were used. These gave approximately 500,000 cDNA molecules, so each molecule approximated one T cell. TCRdb itself ran the PCR reads through MiXCR, one entry per CDR3 protein. The sample lists under 200,000 distinct CDR3 sequences; approximately 29% were seen once. The sequenced sample consisted of blood. This receptor was taken from a girl under 18 with multiple sclerosis.

CDR3 bases: TGCAGTGCCGGGACTCAGGAAGAGACCCAGTACTTC. Translating gives CSAGTQEETQYF. This sequence joins TRBV20-1 and TRBJ2-5; D may be TRBD2 (6 bases). CDR3 length: 12 residues. Germline V CDR1 and CDR2: DFQATT, SNEGSKA (reference sequence). V dropped 6 bases and J dropped 3 bases, with 11 bases sitting between them.